Below are 17 T cell receptor beta chains sequenced from a single sample in a study of CD8 T cells in ankylosing spondylitis. TCRdb re-called the 5' RACE reads through MiXCR, storing one row per CDR3 protein. In the table there are about 180,000 distinct CDR3 sequences, 9.8% of which are singletons. The sequenced sample consisted of blood, either unsorted or a sorted T cell fraction (not recorded which). These receptors all stem from a female donor with ankylosing spondylitis or in good health (not recorded which).

This clonotype showed up many times. The rearrangement uses TRBV4-3 and TRBJ2-2; D is unclear. The ends were cut back, 6 bases at V and 3 bases at J, with 5 bases in the middle. The V gene's germline CDR1 is LGHNA and CDR2 YSLEER. The CDR3 is 12 amino acids. The CDR3 sequence is CASSHHTGELFF. CDR3 in DNA: TGCGCCAGCAGTCACCACACCGGGGAGCTGTTTTTT.

Of note for this clonotype: A much larger clone differs by one base, so this may be a read error. The J gene is TRBJ2-3, the V gene TRBV5-1; 7 positions match TRBD2. This CDR3 spans 14 amino acids. CDR1 SGHRS and CDR2 YFSETQ come from the germline V gene. After removal of 4 bases from V and 7 bases from J, the junction contained 9 bases not matched to a gene. CDR3 coding DNA: TGCGCCAGCAGCCCACGACTAGCAGCGTATACGCAGTATTTT. As protein: CASSPRLAAYTQYF.

Only a few counts were recorded for this clonotype. The genes are TRBV9 and TRBJ1-1, with no clear D. Trimming removed 0 bases from V and 3 bases from J, with 6 bases in between. The CDR3 extends over 13 amino acids. Looked up from germline, CDR1 is SGDLS and CDR2 is YYNGEE. The DNA for the CDR3 is TGTGCCAGCAGCGTAGATGGGTACACTGAAGCTTTCTTT. This translates into CASSVDGYTEAFF.

This clonotype came up a few times. The rearrangement joins TRBV7-9 to TRBJ1-4; D remains unclear. From germline, CDR1 is SEHNR and CDR2 FQNEAQ (reference sequence). There are 12 residues in the CDR3. V was pared by 1 base and J by 6 bases, with 3 bases between. The CDR3 is CASSLEDEKLFF. CDR3 DNA: TGTGCCAGCAGCTTAGAGGATGAAAAACTGTTTTTT. The full variable domain, its missing parts supplied by reference TRBV7-9 and TRBJ1-4, is DTGVSQNPRHKITKRGQNVTFRCDPISEHNRLYWYRQTLGQGPEFLTYFQNEAQLEKSRLLSDRFSAERPKGSFSTLEIQRTEQGDSAMYLCASSLEDEKLFFGSGTQLSVL.

The table lists this clonotype with many counts. The gene calls are TRBV4-2 and TRBJ2-7; D is uncertain. The CDR3 is 14 residues long. V lost 1 base, J lost 1 base, and 8 bases lay in between. Germline V gene lookup returns CDR1 LGHNA and CDR2 YNFKEQ. This CDR3 reads CASSQGGQSYEQYF. CDR3 sequence (DNA): TGTGCCAGCAGCCAAGGAGGCCAGTCCTACGAGCAGTACTTC.

In this sample, this clonotype turned up many times. The genes are TRBV9 and TRBJ2-7; TRBD1 agrees at 8 bases. In germline, CDR1 is SGDLS, CDR2 YYNGEE. Germline trimming cut 3 bases from V and 3 bases from J; bases unmatched to any gene: 8. The CDR3 is made up of 15 amino acids. The CDR3 sequence is CASSASSGTGYEQYF. DNA for the CDR3: TGTGCCAGCAGCGCCTCGTCCGGGACAGGCTACGAGCAGTACTTC.

J is TRBJ2-7 and V is TRBV6-2 or TRBV6-3; 7 nucleotides align to TRBD1. Trimming took 0 bases from V and 5 from J; bases not matched to a gene: 7. Germline CDR1 is MNHEY and CDR2 is SVGEGT. This CDR3 has 15 amino acids. The CDR3 DNA reads as TGTGCCAGCAGTTACTCGAAGACAGGGCTGAACGAGCAGTACTTC. Residues: CASSYSKTGLNEQYF.

In its sample, this clonotype was seen many times. The chain has TRBV6-5 and TRBJ1-2; TRBD1 agrees at 7 bases. With V trimmed by 6 bases and J by 6 bases, 7 bases remained unmatched. Germline V gives CDR1 MNHEY, CDR2 SVGAGI. The CDR3 covers 13 residues. The CDR3 loop is CASRAGQDDGYTF. The CDR3 DNA reads as TGTGCCAGCAGGGCCGGACAGGATGATGGCTACACCTTC.

This clonotype has at least ten counts. This sequence joins TRBV11-2 and TRBJ2-2, with D possibly called TRBD1 or TRBD2 (5 bases each). The CDR3 extends over 14 amino acids. With 4 bases removed from V and 4 bases from J, the gap between germline ends came to 10 bases. CDR1 is SGHAT, CDR2 FQNNGV, per germline. DNA of the CDR3: TGTGCCAGCAGCTCTCCTGGGGGCACCGGGGAGCTGTTTTTT. Amino acid sequence: CASSSPGGTGELFF.

This clonotype has a count of ten or more. V gene TRBV7-6 combines with J gene TRBJ2-7, with D uncertain. V was shortened by 3 bases and J by 3 bases, with 6 bases between the two germline ends. The CDR3 extends over 12 amino acids. The germline V gene has CDR1 SGHVS and CDR2 FNYEAQ. As DNA, the CDR3 is TGTGCCAGCAGCTTTCGTGGCTACGAGCAGTACTTC. It is translated as CASSFRGYEQYF.

J is TRBJ2-2 and V is TRBV19; 7 bases line up with TRBD2. CDR3 size: 15 residues. V shed 1 base, J shed 6 bases, and the junction held 5 bases outside the gene matches. Germline V gene sequence: CDR1 LNHDA, CDR2 SQIVND (reference sequence). The CDR3 nucleotides are TGTGCCAGTAGTATAGCCAGCGGGACTGCCGGGGAGCTGTTTTTT. Residues: CASSIASGTAGELFF.

This clonotype was seen more than once but under ten times. CDR3 in DNA: TGTGCCAGCAGCGAGGCGGGCCGATACGAGCAGTACTTC. Amino acid sequence: CASSEAGRYEQYF. V usage is TRBV3-1 and J usage is TRBJ2-7; weak D call: TRBD2 (5 bases). V shed 5 bases and J shed 4 bases, with 12 bases lying between them. The germline V gene encodes CDR1 LGHDT and CDR2 YNNKEL (reference sequence). The CDR3 extends over 13 amino acids.

The sample holds a few counts of this clonotype. This sequence joins TRBV7-9 and TRBJ2-7, with D possibly matching TRBD1 (6 bases). The germline V gene encodes CDR1 SEHNR and CDR2 FQNEAQ (reference sequence). The V gene lost 2 bases and the J gene lost 4 bases, with 12 bases spanning the gap. There are 14 residues in the CDR3. CDR3 protein: CASSLMGAGYEQYF. The CDR3 coding sequence is TGTGCCAGCAGCTTAATGGGGGCTGGGTACGAGCAGTACTTC.

This clonotype was recorded at least ten times. The genes are TRBV10-3 and TRBJ2-3; D is possibly TRBD1 (6 bases). The ends were cut back, 8 bases at V and 1 base at J, with 13 bases in the middle. Per germline, CDR1 ENHRY and CDR2 SYGVKD. CDR3 length: 14 residues. CDR3 in amino acids: CAIDRGSGTDTQYF. The CDR3, as DNA: TGTGCCATCGATAGGGGGAGCGGCACAGATACGCAGTATTTT.

This clonotype was seen more than once but under ten times. This rearrangement joins TRBV27 to TRBJ2-7, with D possibly TRBD1 on 6 matching bases. Trimming shortened V by 7 bases and J by 6 bases, and 19 bases separated the two germline ends. The CDR3 runs to 14 residues. Per the germline V gene, CDR1 is MNHEY and CDR2 is SMNVEV (reference sequence). The CDR3 bases are TGTGCCAGCAAGGGTACCGGGACACTGCTCGAGCAGTACTTC. Its translation: CASKGTGTLLEQYF.

This clonotype has a handful of counts. The chain is built from TRBV12-3 or TRBV12-4 and TRBJ1-4; D call uncertain. The CDR3 spans 14 residues. V dropped 2 bases and J dropped 3 bases, with 7 bases sitting between them. The CDR3 sequence is CASSLWQSNEKLFF. CDR3 nucleotides: TGTGCCAGCAGTTTATGGCAGTCTAATGAAAAACTGTTTTTT.

This clonotype was counted at least ten times. The chain combines TRBV30 with TRBJ2-1; TRBD2 aligns across 7 bases. CDR1 is GTSNPN and CDR2 is SVGIG in the germline V gene (reference sequence). The ends lost 2 bases at V and 8 bases at J; junction bases unmatched: 3. The CDR3 covers 12 residues. The CDR3 nucleotides read TGTGCCTGGAGTCGGGGGGTCGATGAGCAGTTCTTC. Residues: CAWSRGVDEQFF.